Detailed here is one T cell receptor (beta chain). Its matching antigen is unknown. This sample is drawn from a study of OX40 agonist ivuxolimab in advanced cancers. Broader study findings: At 0.1 to 3.0 mg/kg, CD4+ and CD8+ blood T cells expanded clonally by week 6. The average count of expanded clones was higher among CD8+ T cells than among CD4+.

With 0 bases removed from V and 3 bases from J, the gap between germline ends came to 8 bases. This CDR3 is 13 amino acids long. Germline V lookup: CDR1 SQVTM, CDR2 ANQGSEA. Only in-frame clones appear in the TCRdb table, and some are missing; sequencing was by immunoSEQ multiplex PCR. Of tens of thousands of clones listed, more than 70% are singletons. The chain employs TRBV29-1 and TRBJ1-1; D may be TRBD1 (6 bases). The sequence came from an adult with an advanced solid tumor such as melanoma, head and neck, liver or kidney cancer. The material was CD4+ or CD8+ T cells sorted from blood, obtained in a trial of the OX40 agonist ivuxolimab. CDR3 protein: CSVEDEGDTEAFF. The CDR3 DNA is TGCAGCGTTGAAGATGAGGGGGACACTGAAGCTTTCTTT.